This TCR beta chain was found in a study of cytomegalovirus exposure and HLA in healthy donors. V was shortened by 6 bases and J by 0 bases, with 12 bases between the two germline ends. There are 15 residues in the CDR3. Germline V gives CDR1 SGHAT, CDR2 FQDESV (reference sequence). The study ran its PCR with 60 Vbeta and 13 Jbeta primers. Some clones are missing from TCRdb's copy, which holds only in-frame ones; the method was immunoSEQ multiplex PCR. The sample shows a few hundred thousand clones, around nine tenths of them seen only once. This receptor was obtained from a girl under 10 years old in good health and CMV-seronegative. The genes are TRBV11-1 and TRBJ1-3; TRBD1 might be the D (5 bases). The specimen was PBMCs. CDR3 nucleotide sequence: TGTGCCAGCAGTTCGACAGACAGCTCTGGAAACACCATATATTTT. Its protein product is CASSSTDSSGNTIYF.